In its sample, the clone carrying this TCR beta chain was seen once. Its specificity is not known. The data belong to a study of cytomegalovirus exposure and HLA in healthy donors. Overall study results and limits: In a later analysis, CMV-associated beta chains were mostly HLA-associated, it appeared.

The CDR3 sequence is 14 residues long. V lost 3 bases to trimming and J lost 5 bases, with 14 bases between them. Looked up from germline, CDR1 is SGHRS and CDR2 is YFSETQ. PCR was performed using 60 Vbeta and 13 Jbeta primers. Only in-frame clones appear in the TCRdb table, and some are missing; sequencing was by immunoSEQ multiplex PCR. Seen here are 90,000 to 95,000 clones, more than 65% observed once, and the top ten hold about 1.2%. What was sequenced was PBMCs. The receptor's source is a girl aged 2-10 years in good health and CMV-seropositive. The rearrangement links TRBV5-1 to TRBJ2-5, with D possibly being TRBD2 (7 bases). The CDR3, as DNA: TGCGCCAGCAGCTCGTCGGGGGGCGGGGAGACCCAGTACTTC. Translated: CASSSSGGGETQYF.